These 25 T cell receptor beta chains share one sample of origin, sequenced in a study of control samples from healthy donors and cancer patients. Data came from immunoSEQ multiplex PCR; TCRdb stores just in-frame clones and leaves some out. The repertoire holds around 50,000 clones, with 95% to 96% as singletons. Sequencing was carried out using blood. The receptors stem from a woman aged 25 to 39 in good health.

The V gene is TRBV30, the J gene TRBJ2-1; 8 bases are a match to TRBD2. Trimming cost V 1 base and J 2 bases; bases outside gene matches: 4. This CDR3 comprises 15 residues. The germline gives CDR1 GTSNPN, CDR2 SVGIG (reference sequence). As DNA, the CDR3 is TGTGCCTGGAGTGCCGGGAGGGCCGCCTACAATGAGCAGTTCTTC. Translation: CAWSAGRAAYNEQFF.

The chain is built from TRBV5-1 and TRBJ2-2; no definite D call. Germline CDR1 is SGHRS and CDR2 is YFSETQ. V lost 0 bases and J 4 bases, leaving 4 bases between the germline ends. The CDR3 has 13 amino acids. The CDR3 DNA follows: TGCGCCAGCAGCTTGGGGGGCACCGGGGAGCTGTTTTTT. Protein product: CASSLGGTGELFF.

This rearrangement joins TRBV19 to TRBJ2-1; D tentatively fits TRBD1 or TRBD2 (5 bases each). The CDR3 runs to 14 residues. In germline, CDR1 is LNHDA, CDR2 SQIVND (reference sequence). Trimming removed 5 bases at V and 7 bases at J, with 15 bases between. CDR3 amino acids: CASSFPGTRNEQFF. The CDR3 bases are TGTGCCAGTAGTTTTCCCGGGACGCGAAATGAGCAGTTCTTC.

The chain couples TRBV30 to TRBJ1-2; no definite D call. The CDR3 is made up of 11 amino acids. CDR1 is GTSNPN, CDR2 SVGIG, per germline (reference sequence). Trimming left V 1 base short and J 7 bases short, with 7 bases between. The CDR3 protein is CAWSGAAGYTF. The CDR3 DNA reads as TGTGCCTGGAGTGGCGCCGCTGGCTACACCTTC.

This chain connects TRBV15 to TRBJ1-2; TRBD1 might be the D (6 bases). V shed 1 base and J shed 2 bases, with 8 bases lying between them. Germline V CDR1 and CDR2: LNHNV, YYDKDF (reference sequence). CDR3 size: 14 residues. The DNA for the CDR3 is TGTGCCACCAGCAGAGGGACAGAGAACTATGGCTACACCTTC. As protein: CATSRGTENYGYTF.

The chain recombines TRBV14 with TRBJ1-1; D is unclear. Germline V gene data show CDR1 as SGHDN and CDR2 as FVKESK. V shed 3 bases and J shed 4 bases, with 9 bases lying between them. The length of the CDR3 is 13 residues. Here the CDR3 DNA reads TGTGCCAGCAGCCAGGGCCTGGCCACTGAAGCTTTCTTT. Protein product: CASSQGLATEAFF. Full variable domain (outside the CDR3, taken from reference TRBV14 and TRBJ1-1): EAGVTQFPSHSVIEKGQTVTLRCDPISGHDNLYWYRRVMGKEIKFLLHFVKESKQDESGMPNNRFLAERTGGTYSTLKVQPAELEDSGVYFCASSQGLATEAFFGQGTRLTVV.

The chain combines TRBV6-5 with TRBJ2-1, with a tentative D call TRBD1 (6 bases). V shed 5 bases and J shed 10 bases, with 12 bases lying between them. In germline, CDR1 is MNHEY, CDR2 SVGAGI. The CDR3 runs to 12 residues. For the CDR3, the DNA is TGTGCCAGCAGTAAACCCGGGACAGAGCAGTTCTTC. This translates into CASSKPGTEQFF.

The chain carries TRBV6-1 and TRBJ2-7; D remains unclear. This CDR3 spans 13 amino acids. Germline assignment: CDR1 MNHNS and CDR2 SASEGT. The ends were cut back, 2 bases at V and 4 bases at J, with 9 bases in the middle. CDR3 DNA sequence: TGTGCCAGCAGTGAACGTTACATATACGAGCAGTACTTC. Translating it yields CASSERYIYEQYF.

The J gene is TRBJ2-2, the V gene TRBV11-3; 9 bases are a match to TRBD2. Germline V CDR1 and CDR2: SGHNT, YENEEA. This CDR3 contains 18 residues. V trimming: 2 bases; J trimming: 3 bases; junction bases outside the gene matches: 10. CDR3 sequence reads: CASSLSVVREGHTGELFF. As DNA, the CDR3 is TGTGCCAGCAGCTTATCTGTGGTGCGGGAGGGCCACACCGGGGAGCTGTTTTTT.

This clone was observed a handful of times. The chain joins TRBV9 to TRBJ2-7; TRBD1 is a possible D gene (6 bases). V was trimmed by 4 bases and J by 3 bases, leaving 11 bases between them. CDR1 is SGDLS and CDR2 is YYNGEE in the germline V gene. The CDR3 runs to 13 residues. As DNA, the CDR3 is TGTGCCAGCAGCCCCAGGGGCGGCTACGAGCAGTACTTC. Translating gives CASSPRGGYEQYF. The whole variable domain, filled in from reference TRBV9 and TRBJ2-7, reads DSGVTQTPKHLITATGQRVTLRCSPRSGDLSVYWYQQSLDQGLQFLIQYYNGEERAKGNILERFSAQQFPDLHSELNLSSLELGDSALYFCASSPRGGYEQYFGPGTRLTVT.

The chain joins TRBV28 to TRBJ1-5, with D tentatively TRBD1 (5 bases). The CDR3 covers 15 residues. V was pared by 2 bases and J by 5 bases, with 13 bases between. Germline V gives CDR1 MDHEN, CDR2 SYDVKM. The CDR3 sequence is CASSLSGAPHQPQHF. The CDR3 nucleotides are TGTGCCAGCAGTTTAAGTGGGGCACCTCATCAGCCCCAGCATTTT.

This chain uses TRBV7-2 with TRBJ2-3; D gene ambiguous. This CDR3 comprises 18 residues. Trimming left V 1 base short and J 2 bases short, with 19 bases between. The V gene's germline CDR1 is SGHTA and CDR2 FQGNSA. The chain's CDR3 is CASSLEWSTRGYTDTQYF. For the CDR3, the DNA is TGTGCCAGCAGCTTAGAGTGGTCTACACGCGGCTACACAGATACGCAGTATTTT.

The genes are TRBV28 and TRBJ2-4; D not resolved. This CDR3 is 12 amino acids long. The V and J ends lost 4 bases and 1 base respectively, with 2 bases between them. Germline CDR1 MDHEN, CDR2 SYDVKM. The DNA of the CDR3 is TGTGCCAGCAGTTCGGCCAAAAACATTCAGTACTTC. It encodes CASSSAKNIQYF.

V gene TRBV3-1 (or the pseudogene TRBV3-2) combines with J gene TRBJ2-5, with TRBD1 matching 8 bases. Germline CDR1 LGHDT, CDR2 YNNKEL (reference sequence). Trimming took 0 bases from V and 0 from J; bases not matched to a gene: 9. This CDR3 comprises 18 residues. Here the CDR3 DNA reads TGTGCCAGCAGCCAAGATTCGGGACAGGAGCCTAACCAAGAGACCCAGTACTTC. Translation: CASSQDSGQEPNQETQYF.

The CDR3 spells CAAGQGWYGYTF. CDR3 nucleotide sequence: TGTGCTGCCGGGCAGGGCTGGTATGGCTACACCTTC. This chain links TRBV25-1 with TRBJ1-2, with D possibly TRBD1 on 5 matching bases. In germline, CDR1 is MGHDK, CDR2 SYGVNS. This CDR3 comprises 12 residues.

This clone appeared a single time. V and J are TRBV6-1 and TRBJ2-1, with TRBD2 identical over 12 bases. V trimming: 0 bases; J trimming: 6 bases; junction bases outside the gene matches: 9. There are 18 residues in the CDR3. The germline V gene has CDR1 MNHNS and CDR2 SASEGT. The CDR3: CASSEASLAGGPSNEQFF. In DNA, the CDR3 is TGTGCCAGCAGTGAAGCGTCCCTAGCGGGAGGGCCTAGCAATGAGCAGTTCTTC.

In the case of this clone: This same CDR3 is encoded by further DNA sequences in the sample. The genes are TRBV15 and TRBJ1-5, with 10 nucleotides matching TRBD1. The V segment lost 3 bases and the J segment 1 base; nucleotides outside the gene matches: 0. The germline gives CDR1 LNHNV, CDR2 YYDKDF (reference sequence). CDR3 length: 15 amino acids. CDR3 DNA sequence: TGTGCCACCAGCAGGGACAGGGGGAGCAATCAGCCCCAGCATTTT. Its translation: CATSRDRGSNQPQHF.

The V and J genes are TRBV19 and TRBJ2-2; the match to TRBD2 covers 8 bases. The J segment lost 6 bases and the V segment lost 7 bases, leaving 10 bases of the junction unmatched. This CDR3 contains 15 residues. Germline assignment: CDR1 LNHDA and CDR2 SQIVND (reference sequence). CDR3 protein: CASKPGREASGELFF. The DNA for the CDR3 is TGTGCCAGTAAACCAGGGCGGGAGGCTTCCGGGGAGCTGTTTTTT.

The J gene is TRBJ2-1, the V gene TRBV30; a possible D gene is TRBD2 (6 bases). V lost 1 base and J lost 4, with 8 bases in between. Per germline, CDR1 GTSNPN and CDR2 SVGIG (reference sequence). The CDR3 is made up of 13 amino acids. Written as DNA, the CDR3 is TGTGCCTGGAGTGCCGGGACTTACAATGAGCAGTTCTTC. Translated: CAWSAGTYNEQFF.

The rearrangement links TRBV28 to TRBJ1-2, with TRBD1 as a possible D gene (5 bases). The germline CDR1 and CDR2 sequences are MDHEN and SYDVKM. Trimming stripped 11 bases from V and 6 bases from J, with 13 bases between. The CDR3 length is 11 residues. CDR3 sequence (DNA): TGTGCCGCAACGGGGGGTAATGGCTACACCTTC. Its translation is CAATGGNGYTF.

This clone occurred once. This chain joins TRBV27 and TRBJ2-7, with TRBD2 matching over 7 bases. The germline V gene has CDR1 MNHEY and CDR2 SMNVEV (reference sequence). The CDR3 sequence is 14 residues long. J lost 5 bases, V lost 3 bases, and 7 bases had no gene match. The CDR3 here is CASSLRESFHEQYF. DNA for the CDR3: TGTGCCAGCAGTTTGCGGGAGAGCTTCCACGAGCAGTACTTC.

The V and J genes are TRBV19 and TRBJ2-7; 10 nucleotides agree with TRBD1. Germline V gene data show CDR1 as LNHDA and CDR2 as SQIVND (reference sequence). The J segment lost 2 bases and the V segment lost 6 bases, leaving 13 bases of the junction unmatched. CDR3 size: 17 residues. DNA for the CDR3: TGTGCCAGTAGCACGGGACAGGGGCCGACGTACACCTACGAGCAGTACTTC. As protein: CASSTGQGPTYTYEQYF.

The V and J genes are TRBV6-5 and TRBJ1-5; D is undetermined. V was shortened by 11 bases and J by 2 bases, with 10 bases between the two germline ends. CDR3 length equals 12 residues. Germline CDR1 and CDR2: MNHEY and SVGAGI. CDR3 sequence (DNA): TGTGCCGTCCGTCCGGGCAATCAGCCCCAGCATTTT. Translation: CAVRPGNQPQHF.

The chain is built from TRBV28 and TRBJ1-2; D is undetermined. CDR1 and CDR2 (germline): MDHEN, SYDVKM. The V and J ends lost 6 bases and 5 bases respectively, with 7 bases between them. The CDR3 has 11 amino acids. CDR3 protein: CASSKPYGYTF. CDR3 bases: TGTGCCAGCAGCAAACCTTATGGCTACACCTTC.

The chain couples TRBV28 to TRBJ1-2, with a weak D call TRBD1 (5 bases). The CDR3 covers 14 residues. Trimming removed 7 bases at V and 2 bases at J, with 14 bases between. CDR1 and CDR2 from the germline V gene are MDHEN and SYDVKM. CDR3 amino acids: CASIETGQNYGYTF. In nucleotides, the CDR3 is TGTGCCAGCATCGAAACGGGGCAAAACTATGGCTACACCTTC.